Listed here is a single TCR beta chain. This clone's antigen is unknown. Qualities for individual bases were not recorded, and no much larger clone is one base off. This specimen comes from a study of blood T cell repertoires in COVID-19 (dated by TCRdb to 2018 to 2020). About the investigation overall: Samples from collaborators originated in the United States, Italy and Spain and spanned both the acute and convalescent phases of COVID-19. The prospective study material was composed of cDNA or gDNA derived from T cells, B-cell-depleted T cells, or PBMCs. Deeply sampled blood TCRbeta repertoires from subjects exposed to, actively infected with, or recovered from COVID-19 were included in the dataset. The repertoires were released in a freely available public database intended as a resource for research on the immune response to SARS-CoV-2. Samples were obtained from the ongoing ImmuneRACE study (first 160 participants) and from 1,254 subjects provided by 6 global collaborators. Sample metadata almost always included a de-identified subject ID, COVID-19 status, age in years and sex. Where available, HLA class I and class II types were obtained from metadata supplied by the sample provider rather than from assay-based typing. Here is what the overall study found, with its caveats: The amount of clinical and demographic metadata varied by source and participant and was provided uncurated.

Participants in the prospective study were enrolled through a virtual design, were aged about 18 to 90 years, and lived in about 25 United States geographic areas. Cohort assignment in the prospective study relied on participant-reported clinical history from a screening survey and a study questionnaire. Exposed participants were defined as having been in contact with someone with a PCR-confirmed or clinician-diagnosed COVID-19 case within 2 weeks of study entry. In the prospective study, mobile phlebotomists collected whole blood, serum and a nasopharyngeal or oropharyngeal swab from each participant. Additional blood draws and questionnaires over a roughly two-month period could optionally be provided by prospective study participants. Prospective study blood samples were shipped either frozen or at room temperature before DNA extraction. CDR1 and CDR2, per the germline V gene (reference sequence), are LNHDA and SQIVND. CDR3 length: 14 amino acids, cysteine to phenylalanine. The read is trimmed to its CDR3 DNA, 42 bases read in frame from base 1. Deletion took 4 bases off V and 1 base off J, with a span of 11 bases between the germline ends.

The immunoSEQ Assay, a bias-controlled multiplex PCR, was used to amplify TCRbeta CDR3 regions from genomic DNA. Under the source paper's analysis protocol: The number of nucleated cells in each sample was estimated from the amplification of reference gene primers within the assay. To quantify the absolute abundance of each unique TCRbeta CDR3 rearrangement, sequence reads were collapsed and filtered. For each sample, productive Simpson clonality was calculated by taking the square root of Simpson's diversity index across productive rearrangements. TCRdb carries this immuneACCESS record with in-frame sequences only. Its versions omit some clonotypes, under half of them owing to an unresolved V gene in the studies checked, with the rest unexplained. V, J and clone size were drawn from that table, and D and trimming were deduced from the DNA. The sample data list some 300,000 clones, and roughly 89% of these were observed just once. The ten largest clones represent less than 3.5% of the sample.

The source of this sequence is a woman aged 45-65 years who had been exposed to COVID-19. The chain was built from TRBV19 and TRBJ2-7; TRBD1 is a weak D gene call, 6 bases matching. Sequenced input: PBMCs or T cells enriched from blood (not recorded which). The CDR3 region has the sequence CASSKKQGSYEQYF. The nucleotide sequence reads TGTGCCAGTAGTAAAAAACAGGGTTCCTACGAGCAGTACTTC.